These 10 T cell receptor beta chains share one sample of origin, sequenced in a study of T cells after yellow fever vaccination. Via MiXCR, TCRdb re-called the 5' RACE reads, giving one row per CDR3 protein. The table shows about 170,000 distinct CDR3 sequences, with approximately 11% occurring only once. Sequenced material: CD8+ T cells sorted from PBMCs, taken 15 days after the yellow fever booster vaccination. All receptors derive from a man aged 18 to 35 who received the YFV17D yellow fever vaccine.

This clonotype occurred a few times. The chain combines TRBV12-5 with TRBJ1-2; the match to TRBD1 covers 7 bases. The CDR3 loop spans 13 amino acids. V lost 6 bases and J lost 6; bases outside the gene matches: 7. The germline V gene has CDR1 LGHNT and CDR2 FRNRAP. Here the CDR3 DNA reads TGTGCTAGTGGCGAGGGGGCCGGGGATGGCTACACCTTC. It codes for CASGEGAGDGYTF.

This clonotype was observed a handful of times. V is TRBV3-1 and J is TRBJ1-2, with a weak D call TRBD1 (5 bases). CDR3 length: 15 residues. CDR1 is LGHDT, CDR2 YNNKEL, per germline (reference sequence). Between the trimmed V and J ends, which lost 2 bases and 8 bases, there was a span of 18 bases. As DNA, the CDR3 is TGTGCCAGCAGCCAAAACCCCGGGGACGCGGGGGGCTACACCTTC. It translates to CASSQNPGDAGGYTF.

The chain has TRBV6-2 or TRBV6-3 and TRBJ2-1, with D maybe TRBD2 (6 bases). Germline assignment: CDR1 MNHEY and CDR2 SVGEGT. This CDR3 is 16 amino acids long. The V and J ends lost 5 bases and 0 bases respectively, with 14 bases between them. Here the CDR3 reads CASSEGRGSSYNEQFF. The CDR3 nucleotides read TGTGCCAGCAGTGAGGGACGGGGGAGCTCCTACAATGAGCAGTTCTTC.

This rearrangement joins TRBV2 to TRBJ2-3; D gene ambiguous. The CDR3 is made up of 14 amino acids. Trimming pared 3 bases from V and 6 bases from J, leaving 13 bases between. The germline gives CDR1 SNHLY, CDR2 FYNNEI. This CDR3 is CASSEPGGDDTQYF. CDR3 sequence (DNA): TGTGCCAGCAGTGAGCCCGGCGGCGACGATACGCAGTATTTT.

The V call is TRBV6-5, the J call TRBJ1-1; D is undetermined. The CDR3 is made up of 13 amino acids. The V end was cut by 0 bases, the J end by 4 bases, with 6 bases between. The V gene's germline CDR1 is MNHEY and CDR2 SVGAGI. The CDR3 DNA is TGTGCCAGCAGTTACTCGGCACTCACTGAAGCTTTCTTT. Amino acid sequence: CASSYSALTEAFF.

This clonotype showed up just a few times. The chain uses TRBV4-1 and TRBJ2-3, with D perhaps TRBD1 (6 bases). Per germline, CDR1 MGHRA and CDR2 YSYEKL. The CDR3 contains 17 residues. Trimming shortened V by 0 bases and J by 0 bases, and 13 bases separated the two germline ends. CDR3 protein: CASSQDILGASTDTQYF. In nucleotides, the CDR3 is TGCGCCAGCAGCCAAGATATATTGGGGGCTAGCACAGATACGCAGTATTTT.

The chain joins TRBV5-1 to TRBJ1-3; 7 bases line up with TRBD1. The CDR3 extends over 15 amino acids. V shed 3 bases and J 4 bases; nucleotides not matched to a gene: 7. CDR1 and CDR2 (germline): SGHRS, YFSETQ. CDR3 amino acids: CASSSGQVSGNTIYF. The DNA of the CDR3 is TGCGCCAGCAGCTCCGGACAGGTTTCAGGAAACACCATATATTTT.

This clonotype was seen more than once but under ten times. CDR3 in DNA: TGTGCCAGCGCTCTCCTCGGCGAGCAGTACTTC. It yields the protein CASALLGEQYF. The rearrangement joins TRBV7-9 to TRBJ2-7; D is undetermined. The CDR3 is made up of 11 amino acids. The V and J ends lost 8 bases and 6 bases respectively, with 11 bases between them. The germline gives CDR1 SEHNR, CDR2 FQNEAQ (reference sequence).

The sample holds one count of this clonotype. The chain combines TRBV20-1 with TRBJ2-2, with unresolved D. CDR1 is DFQATT and CDR2 is SNEGSKA in the germline V gene (reference sequence). The CDR3 is 11 amino acids. Between the trimmed V and J ends, which lost 3 bases and 6 bases, there was a span of 5 bases. CDR3 sequence: CSARSSGELFF. CDR3 coding DNA: TGCAGTGCTAGGTCCTCCGGGGAGCTGTTTTTT.

A few counts support this clonotype. CDR3 residues: CSVEFSTRNYGYTF. The CDR3, as DNA: TGCAGCGTTGAGTTTTCGACCAGGAACTATGGCTACACCTTC. The rearrangement links TRBV29-1 to TRBJ1-2; no reliable D call. Germline V CDR1 and CDR2: SQVTM, ANQGSEA. The CDR3 sequence is 14 residues long. V lost 3 bases and J 2 bases, leaving 13 bases between the germline ends.